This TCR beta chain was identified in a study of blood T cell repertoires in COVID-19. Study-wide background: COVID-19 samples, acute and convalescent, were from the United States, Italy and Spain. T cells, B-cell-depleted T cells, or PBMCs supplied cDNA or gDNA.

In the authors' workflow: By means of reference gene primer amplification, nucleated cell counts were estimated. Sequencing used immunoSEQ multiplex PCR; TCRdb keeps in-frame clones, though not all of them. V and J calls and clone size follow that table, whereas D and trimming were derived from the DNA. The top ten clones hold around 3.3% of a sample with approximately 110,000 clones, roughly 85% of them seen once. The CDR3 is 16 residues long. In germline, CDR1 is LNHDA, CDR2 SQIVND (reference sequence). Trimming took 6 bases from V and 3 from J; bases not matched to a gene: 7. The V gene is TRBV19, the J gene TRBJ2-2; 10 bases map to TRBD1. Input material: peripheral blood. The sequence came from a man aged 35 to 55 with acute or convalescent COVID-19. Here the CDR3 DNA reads TGTGCCAGTAGCCGGGGACAGGGGAGGCACACCGGGGAGCTGTTTTTT. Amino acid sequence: CASSRGQGRHTGELFF.